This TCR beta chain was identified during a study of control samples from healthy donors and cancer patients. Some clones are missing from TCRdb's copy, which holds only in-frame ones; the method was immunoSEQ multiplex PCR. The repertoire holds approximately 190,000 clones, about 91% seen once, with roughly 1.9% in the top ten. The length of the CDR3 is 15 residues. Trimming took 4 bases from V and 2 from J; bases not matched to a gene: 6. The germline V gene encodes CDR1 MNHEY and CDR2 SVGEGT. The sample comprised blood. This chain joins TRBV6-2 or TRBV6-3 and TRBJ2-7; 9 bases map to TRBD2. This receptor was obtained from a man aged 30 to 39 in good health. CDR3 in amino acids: CASSLGSGGTYEQYF. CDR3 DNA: TGTGCCAGCAGTTTGGGCAGCGGGGGGACCTACGAGCAGTACTTC.